This TCR beta chain was captured by sequencing in a study of shared clonotypes between healthy human individuals. General study results and limits: A generally larger estimated richness was seen in naive subsets than in memory subsets.

TCRdb's table, derived via immunoSEQ multiplex PCR, lists solely in-frame clones and lacks some. The sample yields hundreds of thousands of clones, around 67% seen once. Regarding this clone: Its antigen is not known.

This receptor was obtained from a woman aged 25 to 39 in good health. Sequencing was done on a sample of memory CD4+ T cells sorted from blood. Sample subset: CD45RA-negative fraction.

CDR3 protein: CASSSWLILGGGSSEAFF. The CDR3 nucleotides are TGTGCCAGCAGTTCCTGGCTCATTCTGGGCGGGGGAAGTTCTGAAGCTTTCTTT. V usage is TRBV28 and J usage is TRBJ1-1; perhaps TRBD1 as D (5 bases). CDR3 length: 18 residues. Germline CDR1 is MDHEN and CDR2 is SYDVKM. V was cut by 4 bases and J by 6 bases, with 27 bases left in between.